These T cell receptor beta chains were read from a single sample in a study of blood T cell repertoires in COVID-19. The table came from immunoSEQ multiplex PCR; TCRdb's copy has only in-frame clones and leaves some out. This sample has hundreds of thousands of clones, with 70% to 90% found just once. The sample was PBMCs or T cells enriched from blood (not recorded which). The receptors here all came from a young woman with acute COVID-19. Both conserved end residues are part of each CDR3. D genes are given only for firm matches. Rows may omit the clone size; those that give it use once, few, many or a size class.

d_gene: -; j_gene: TRBJ2-7; v_gene: TRBV9; abundance: -; CDR3aa: CASSVGDKAYEQYF; CDR3nt: TGTGCCAGCAGCGTAGGAGACAAAGCCTACGAGCAGTACTTC
d_gene: TRBD2; j_gene: TRBJ2-2; v_gene: TRBV5-1; abundance: once; CDR3aa: CASSLVGGGTTANTGELFF; CDR3nt: TGCGCCAGCAGCTTGGTAGGCGGGGGGACGACCGCGAACACCGGGGAGCTGTTTTTT
d_gene: TRBD1; j_gene: TRBJ1-2; v_gene: TRBV5-5; abundance: -; CDR3aa: CASSHRQGNGYTF; CDR3nt: TGTGCCAGCAGCCACCGACAGGGAAATGGCTACACCTTC
d_gene: TRBD2; j_gene: TRBJ2-1; v_gene: TRBV3-1/TRBV3-2; abundance: -; CDR3aa: CASSQGGGSANEQFF; CDR3nt: TGTGCCAGCAGCCAAGGCGGGGGGTCAGCGAATGAGCAGTTCTTC
d_gene: -; j_gene: TRBJ2-7; v_gene: TRBV30; abundance: -; CDR3aa: CAWSFDRSNYEQYF; CDR3nt: TGTGCCTGGAGTTTTGATAGGAGTAACTACGAGCAGTACTTC
d_gene: -; j_gene: TRBJ2-7; v_gene: TRBV19; abundance: once; CDR3aa: CASSMGGGPYEQYF; CDR3nt: TGTGCCAGTAGTATGGGTGGCGGCCCCTACGAGCAGTACTTC
d_gene: -; j_gene: TRBJ1-2; v_gene: TRBV3-1/TRBV3-2; abundance: -; CDR3aa: CASSQARQPPGTF; CDR3nt: TGTGCCAGCAGCCAAGCGAGACAGCCGCCCGGCACCTTC
d_gene: TRBD1; j_gene: TRBJ1-4; v_gene: TRBV10-2; abundance: once; CDR3aa: CASSDTGTGNEKLFF; CDR3nt: TGCGCCAGCAGTGATACCGGGACAGGGAATGAAAAACTGTTTTTT
d_gene: -; j_gene: TRBJ2-7; v_gene: TRBV7-6; abundance: -; CDR3aa: CASSAGQHSYEQYF; CDR3nt: TGTGCCAGCAGCGCCGGCCAACACAGTTACGAGCAGTACTTC
d_gene: TRBD2; j_gene: TRBJ2-2; v_gene: TRBV6-5; abundance: -; CDR3aa: CASSRAGGELFF; CDR3nt: TGTGCCAGCAGTCGAGCGGGAGGGGAGCTGTTTTTT
d_gene: -; j_gene: TRBJ2-7; v_gene: TRBV6-2/TRBV6-3; abundance: -; CDR3aa: CASSYGGPRSYEQYF; CDR3nt: TGTGCCAGCAGTTACGGAGGGCCCAGAAGCTACGAGCAGTACTTC
d_gene: TRBD1; j_gene: TRBJ1-2; v_gene: TRBV3-1/TRBV3-2; abundance: few; CDR3aa: CASSLTGTDGYTF; CDR3nt: TGTGCCAGCAGCCTCACCGGGACAGATGGCTACACCTTC
d_gene: -; j_gene: TRBJ1-2; v_gene: TRBV28; abundance: -; CDR3aa: CASSSQGATNYGYTF; CDR3nt: TGTGCCAGCAGTTCACAGGGTGCAACTAACTATGGCTACACCTTC
d_gene: -; j_gene: TRBJ2-1; v_gene: TRBV14; abundance: -; CDR3aa: CASSQSLYRGRTLNEQFF; CDR3nt: TGTGCCAGCAGCCAAAGCCTCTATAGGGGAAGGACCTTGAATGAGCAGTTCTTC
d_gene: TRBD1; j_gene: TRBJ1-4; v_gene: TRBV5-1; abundance: -; CDR3aa: CASCDRGGNEKLFF; CDR3nt: TGCGCCAGCTGTGACAGGGGGGGTAATGAAAAACTGTTTTTT
d_gene: TRBD2; j_gene: TRBJ2-7; v_gene: TRBV28; abundance: -; CDR3aa: CASRTISGKSYF; CDR3nt: TGTGCCAGCAGGACAATTAGCGGGAAGTCGTACTTC
d_gene: -; j_gene: TRBJ2-7; v_gene: TRBV6-5; abundance: -; CDR3aa: CASSLRLGGYEQYF; CDR3nt: TGTGCCAGCAGTCTGAGACTTGGTGGATACGAGCAGTACTTC
d_gene: TRBD2; j_gene: TRBJ2-1; v_gene: TRBV11-2; abundance: -; CDR3aa: CASSFSGGSYNEQFF; CDR3nt: TGTGCCAGCAGCTTCAGCGGGGGGTCCTACAATGAGCAGTTCTTC
d_gene: TRBD1; j_gene: TRBJ2-7; v_gene: TRBV2; abundance: -; CDR3aa: CASTPQRQGKNEQYF; CDR3nt: TGTGCCAGCACCCCCCAACGACAGGGAAAGAACGAGCAGTACTTC
d_gene: TRBD1; j_gene: TRBJ2-2; v_gene: TRBV5-4; abundance: -; CDR3aa: CASSPDRVNTGELFF; CDR3nt: TGTGCCAGCAGCCCGGACAGGGTAAACACCGGGGAGCTGTTTTTT
d_gene: TRBD2; j_gene: TRBJ2-1; v_gene: TRBV3-1/TRBV3-2; abundance: -; CDR3aa: CASSHVREGVYEQFF; CDR3nt: TGTGCCAGCAGCCATGTGCGGGAGGGTGTCTATGAGCAGTTCTTC
d_gene: -; j_gene: TRBJ2-7; v_gene: TRBV4-3; abundance: -; CDR3aa: CASSQGGYNYEQYF; CDR3nt: TGCGCCAGCAGCCAAGGAGGGTACAACTACGAGCAGTACTTC
d_gene: -; j_gene: TRBJ2-5; v_gene: TRBV7-2; abundance: -; CDR3aa: CASSHGGDWTQYF; CDR3nt: TGTGCCAGCAGCCACGGGGGAGACTGGACCCAGTACTTC
d_gene: -; j_gene: TRBJ1-3; v_gene: TRBV19; abundance: -; CDR3aa: CASNFREGGNTIYF; CDR3nt: TGTGCCAGTAACTTCAGGGAGGGCGGAAACACCATATATTTT
d_gene: TRBD1; j_gene: TRBJ2-1; v_gene: TRBV24-1; abundance: few; CDR3aa: CATSRQGVNNEQFF; CDR3nt: TGTGCCACCAGTAGACAGGGGGTGAACAATGAGCAGTTCTTC
d_gene: TRBD2; j_gene: TRBJ2-7; v_gene: TRBV18; abundance: few; CDR3aa: CASKGTSGVGEQYF; CDR3nt: TGTGCCAGCAAGGGGACTAGCGGGGTTGGCGAGCAGTACTTC
d_gene: -; j_gene: TRBJ2-5; v_gene: TRBV5-4; abundance: -; CDR3aa: CASSFRGTQETQYF; CDR3nt: TGTGCCAGCAGCTTCAGGGGAACCCAAGAGACCCAGTACTTC
d_gene: -; j_gene: TRBJ2-7; v_gene: TRBV9; abundance: -; CDR3aa: CASSAKVESYLYEQYF; CDR3nt: TGTGCCAGCAGCGCAAAGGTGGAGTCCTACCTCTACGAGCAGTACTTC
d_gene: -; j_gene: TRBJ1-4; v_gene: TRBV24-1; abundance: once; CDR3aa: CATSDLGQKKEKLFF; CDR3nt: TGTGCCACCAGTGATTTAGGACAGAAGAAAGAAAAACTGTTTTTT
d_gene: TRBD2; j_gene: TRBJ2-7; v_gene: TRBV28; abundance: few; CDR3aa: CASSLTAGEVEQYF; CDR3nt: TGTGCCAGCAGTCTCACAGCGGGAGAAGTCGAGCAGTACTTC
d_gene: TRBD2; j_gene: TRBJ2-1; v_gene: TRBV19; abundance: -; CDR3aa: CASRGRGRAGGQFF; CDR3nt: TGTGCCAGTCGAGGCAGGGGCCGAGCGGGAGGACAGTTCTTC
d_gene: -; j_gene: TRBJ2-1; v_gene: TRBV5-8; abundance: -; CDR3aa: CASSLKLAAYNEQFF; CDR3nt: TGTGCCAGCAGCTTGAAGTTGGCAGCCTACAATGAGCAGTTCTTC
d_gene: TRBD1; j_gene: TRBJ2-7; v_gene: TRBV28; abundance: -; CDR3aa: CAGRGQGYDEQYF; CDR3nt: TGTGCCGGGCGGGGACAGGGCTATGACGAGCAGTACTTC
d_gene: TRBD2; j_gene: TRBJ2-4; v_gene: TRBV5-4; abundance: -; CDR3aa: CASTIAGEKNIQYF; CDR3nt: TGTGCCAGCACAATAGCGGGGGAAAAAAACATTCAGTACTTC
d_gene: TRBD1; j_gene: TRBJ2-1; v_gene: TRBV2; abundance: -; CDR3aa: CASSEGQGIPQFF; CDR3nt: TGTGCCAGCAGTGAGGGACAGGGCATCCCCCAGTTCTTC
d_gene: -; j_gene: TRBJ2-7; v_gene: TRBV5-1; abundance: -; CDR3aa: CASSFEREQYF; CDR3nt: TGCGCCAGCAGCTTCGAGCGGGAGCAGTACTTC
d_gene: -; j_gene: TRBJ2-7; v_gene: TRBV28; abundance: -; CDR3aa: CASSGHAYEQYF; CDR3nt: TGTGCCAGCAGTGGACACGCCTACGAGCAGTACTTC
d_gene: TRBD1; j_gene: TRBJ2-7; v_gene: TRBV11-3; abundance: -; CDR3aa: CASSKRDSSLYEQYF; CDR3nt: TGTGCCAGCAGCAAAAGGGACAGTAGCCTCTACGAGCAGTACTTC
d_gene: -; j_gene: TRBJ2-2; v_gene: TRBV28; abundance: -; CDR3aa: CASSPRGSGRHTGELFF; CDR3nt: TGTGCCAGCAGCCCTAGGGGTAGCGGCAGACACACCGGGGAGCTGTTTTTT
d_gene: TRBD2; j_gene: TRBJ2-1; v_gene: TRBV19; abundance: -; CDR3aa: CASSIGGYNEQFF; CDR3nt: TGTGCCAGTAGTATCGGGGGGTACAATGAGCAGTTCTTC
d_gene: TRBD1; j_gene: TRBJ2-7; v_gene: TRBV4-1; abundance: -; CDR3aa: CASSRTTGGENEQYF; CDR3nt: TGCGCCAGCAGTCGGACGACAGGGGGCGAGAACGAGCAGTACTTC
d_gene: -; j_gene: TRBJ2-3; v_gene: TRBV29-1; abundance: -; CDR3aa: CSVEGKPGEVTDTQYF; CDR3nt: TGCAGCGTTGAAGGGAAGCCGGGAGAAGTCACAGATACGCAGTATTTT
d_gene: TRBD2; j_gene: TRBJ2-1; v_gene: TRBV7-8; abundance: -; CDR3aa: CASSLAGTSGTEQFF; CDR3nt: TGTGCCAGCAGCTTAGCTGGGACTAGCGGAACTGAGCAGTTCTTC
d_gene: -; j_gene: TRBJ1-3; v_gene: TRBV28; abundance: -; CDR3aa: CASGLSGNTIYF; CDR3nt: TGTGCCAGCGGCCTCAGTGGAAACACCATATATTTT
d_gene: -; j_gene: TRBJ1-5; v_gene: TRBV2; abundance: few; CDR3aa: CASSVSAYNQPQHF; CDR3nt: TGTGCCAGCAGTGTATCAGCGTACAATCAGCCCCAGCATTTT
d_gene: -; j_gene: TRBJ2-3; v_gene: TRBV18; abundance: -; CDR3aa: CASSQTSTDTQYF; CDR3nt: TGTGCCAGCTCCCAGACTAGCACAGATACGCAGTATTTT
d_gene: TRBD1; j_gene: TRBJ1-5; v_gene: TRBV6-5; abundance: -; CDR3aa: CASSRTGSTNQPQHF; CDR3nt: TGTGCCAGCAGTAGGACAGGGAGTACCAATCAGCCCCAGCATTTT
d_gene: TRBD1; j_gene: TRBJ1-2; v_gene: TRBV5-1; abundance: once; CDR3aa: CASSPRQGLANYGYTF; CDR3nt: TGCGCCAGCAGCCCCCGACAGGGCCTAGCTAACTATGGCTACACCTTC
d_gene: -; j_gene: TRBJ1-1; v_gene: TRBV18; abundance: -; CDR3aa: CASPFEVRMEAFF; CDR3nt: TGTGCCAGCCCATTTGAAGTCAGGATGGAAGCTTTCTTT
d_gene: TRBD1; j_gene: TRBJ2-7; v_gene: TRBV4-1; abundance: -; CDR3aa: CASSQGQGPSYEQYF; CDR3nt: TGCGCCAGCAGCCAAGGACAGGGCCCGTCCTACGAGCAGTACTTC
d_gene: TRBD1; j_gene: TRBJ1-3; v_gene: TRBV9; abundance: -; CDR3aa: CASSFSRDSSGNTIYF; CDR3nt: TGTGCCAGCAGCTTCTCCCGGGACAGCTCTGGAAACACCATATATTTT
d_gene: -; j_gene: TRBJ1-2; v_gene: TRBV27; abundance: -; CDR3aa: CASRETGRVHGYTF; CDR3nt: TGTGCCAGCAGGGAGACAGGAAGAGTTCATGGCTACACCTTC
d_gene: -; j_gene: TRBJ1-5; v_gene: TRBV4-3; abundance: -; CDR3aa: CASSQDLGGASNQPQHF; CDR3nt: TGCGCCAGCAGCCAAGATTTAGGAGGGGCTAGCAATCAGCCCCAGCATTTT
d_gene: -; j_gene: TRBJ2-7; v_gene: TRBV7-2; abundance: once; CDR3aa: CASSLFGGAYEQYF; CDR3nt: TGTGCCAGCAGCTTATTCGGCGGTGCCTACGAGCAGTACTTC
d_gene: -; j_gene: TRBJ1-3; v_gene: TRBV19; abundance: -; CDR3aa: CASSRLEAPNSGNTIYF; CDR3nt: TGTGCCAGTAGTAGGTTGGAGGCCCCAAACTCTGGAAACACCATATATTTT
d_gene: -; j_gene: TRBJ2-5; v_gene: TRBV2; abundance: -; CDR3aa: CASSVYQQETQYF; CDR3nt: TGTGCCAGCAGTGTTTACCAGCAAGAGACCCAGTACTTC
d_gene: TRBD1; j_gene: TRBJ1-1; v_gene: TRBV7-2; abundance: -; CDR3aa: CASSPGGRGNTEAFF; CDR3nt: TGTGCCAGCAGCCCAGGGGGCAGGGGTAACACTGAAGCTTTCTTT
d_gene: -; j_gene: TRBJ1-1; v_gene: TRBV27; abundance: -; CDR3aa: CASSFDMEGTEAFF; CDR3nt: TGTGCCAGCAGTTTTGACATGGAGGGGACTGAAGCTTTCTTT